This is a list of T cell receptor beta chains from one sample in a study of cytomegalovirus exposure and HLA in healthy donors. Only in-frame clones appear in the TCRdb table, and some are missing; sequencing was by immunoSEQ multiplex PCR. The sample includes 130,000 or so clones. The sequenced material came from PBMCs. The receptors were gathered from a woman aged 40 to 49 in good health and CMV-seronegative. CDR3s include the opening cysteine and the closing phenylalanine or tryptophan. D genes are given only for firm matches.

j_gene	d_gene	v_gene	CDR3nt	CDR3aa
TRBJ2-3	-	TRBV6-4	TGTGCCAGCAGTACTGAATTAACAGATACGCAGTATTTT	CASSTELTDTQYF
TRBJ2-7	TRBD1	TRBV19	TGTGCCAGTAGTATAGTTATGAGGACAGGCCACTTC	CASSIVMRTGHF
TRBJ2-4	-	TRBV11-2	TGTGCCAGCAGCTTAGGCCAACTAGCCAAAAACATTCAGTACTTC	CASSLGQLAKNIQYF
TRBJ1-1	TRBD1	TRBV19	TGTGCCAGTAGTCCTCTTGGACAGGGGAACACTGAAGCTTTCTTT	CASSPLGQGNTEAFF
TRBJ1-1	TRBD1	TRBV7-2	TGTGCCAGCAGCCTCCAGGGGGTCGGAGAAGCTTTCTTT	CASSLQGVGEAFF
TRBJ1-2	-	TRBV18	TGTGCCAGCTCACCACGAGAAGCCCTTTACTATGGCTACACCTTC	CASSPREALYYGYTF
TRBJ2-1	-	TRBV19	TGTGCCAGCACCTGGGGGCCGGGGAATGAGCAGTTCTTC	CASTWGPGNEQFF
TRBJ2-3	-	TRBV15	TGTGCCACCAGCAGAGACCTGACAGGGAGGTCTCGCACAGATACGCAGTATTTT	CATSRDLTGRSRTDTQYF
TRBJ1-1	-	TRBV7-3	TGCGCCAGCAGCTCCCAGGAGAACACTGAAGCTTTCTTT	CASSSQENTEAFF
TRBJ2-2	-	TRBV6-1	TGTGCCAGCAGGCCCCTACAGGGGAACACCGGGGAGCTGTTTTTT	CASRPLQGNTGELFF
TRBJ2-7	TRBD1	TRBV10-3	TGTGCCATCAGTGGGGACAGAGACGAGCAGTACTTC	CAISGDRDEQYF
TRBJ2-1	TRBD2	TRBV7-3	TGTGCCAGCAGGGGGGGGAGCGGGGGTCTCCTAGGTAATGAGCAGTTCTTC	CASRGGSGGLLGNEQFF
TRBJ1-2	TRBD1	TRBV28	TGTGCCAGCAGTTTATGGGACAGGGACAGTGGCTACACCTTC	CASSLWDRDSGYTF
TRBJ1-1	TRBD1	TRBV25-1	TGTGCCAGCAGTGAATTGGAAGCGGACAGGAGCCTTTTCGCTTTCTTT	CASSELEADRSLFAFF
TRBJ1-4	-	TRBV19	TGTGCCAGTGACGACAGATATAATGAAAAACTGTTTTTT	CASDDRYNEKLFF
TRBJ2-5	-	TRBV7-2	TGTGCCAGCAGCCGGTCCGGGGGGCCATGGGAGACCCAGTACTTC	CASSRSGGPWETQYF